This T cell receptor beta chain derives from a study of blood T cell repertoires in COVID-19. Study as a whole: Some COVID-19 samples were acute and others convalescent; all came from the United States, Italy and Spain. PBMCs, B-cell-depleted T cells, or T cells provided the cDNA or gDNA that made up the material.

Authors' processing steps: From reference gene primer amplification, estimates of nucleated cell counts were derived. TCRdb's copy holds only in-frame clones and misses some; the assay was immunoSEQ multiplex PCR. V, J and clone size were drawn from that table, and D and trimming were deduced from the DNA. The sample carries roughly 120,000 clones, approximately 79% recorded once. This clonotype was sampled from a woman aged 80 or over with active or convalescent COVID-19. Sequencing input: peripheral blood.

The CDR3 coding sequence is TGTGCCAGCATGCGGTCATCAACTAATGAAAAACTGTTTTTT. Its protein product is CASMRSSTNEKLFF. The gene calls are TRBV3-1 (or the pseudogene TRBV3-2) and TRBJ1-4; D gene uncertain. The CDR3 runs to 14 residues. CDR1 is LGHDT, CDR2 YNNKEL, per germline (reference sequence). V shed 7 bases and J shed 0 bases, with 9 bases lying between them.